This T cell receptor (beta chain) stems from a study of T-cell memory formation after mild COVID-19. This CDR3 contains 11 residues. TCRdb called the 5' RACE reads again in MiXCR, with one record for every CDR3 protein. Among about 540,000 distinct CDR3 sequences, about a fifth were seen once, and the ten largest hold around an eighth. About this clonotype itself: At one end the junction does not follow the germline gene, possibly because of a read error.

The chain has TRBV12-3 or TRBV12-4 and TRBJ2-3; D is possibly TRBD2 (6 bases). The origin of this receptor is an adult woman who had mild COVID-19 (a few samples of this study predate the infection). Cell type and time point are not known. Source material: PBMCs or a T cell subset sorted from them (not recorded which). This chain's CDR3 is CASSRGLQDKF. In nucleotides, the CDR3 is TGTGCCAGCAGTCGGGGACTCCAAGACAAATTT.